One TCR beta chain is described in this entry. Naive CD8 isolation took CD45RO-negative cells positively selected for CCR7 and excluded terminally differentiated effector memory CD45RA+ cells. This entry belongs to a study of shared clonotypes between healthy human individuals. Generated by immunoSEQ multiplex PCR, the TCRdb table keeps only in-frame clones and is missing some. The sample yields hundreds of thousands of clones, about 90% seen once. The TCR was taken from a man aged 25-45 years in good health. Source material: naive CD8+ T cells sorted from blood.

In nucleotides, the CDR3 is TGCAGCGCTATGACAGGGGTATTCGATGGCTACACCTTC. Translation gives CSAMTGVFDGYTF. V and J are TRBV29-1 and TRBJ1-2, with TRBD1 identical over 8 bases. This CDR3 region has 13 residues. Trimming took 7 bases from V and 6 from J; bases not matched to a gene: 10. Looked up from germline, CDR1 is SQVTM and CDR2 is ANQGSEA.